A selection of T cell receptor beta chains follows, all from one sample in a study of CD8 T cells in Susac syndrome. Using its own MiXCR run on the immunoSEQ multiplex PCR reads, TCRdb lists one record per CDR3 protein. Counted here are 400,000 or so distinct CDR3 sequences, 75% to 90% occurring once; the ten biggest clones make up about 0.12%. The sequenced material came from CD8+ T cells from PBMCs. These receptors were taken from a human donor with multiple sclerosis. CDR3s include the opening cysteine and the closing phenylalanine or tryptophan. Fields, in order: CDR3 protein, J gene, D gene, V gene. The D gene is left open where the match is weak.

CASSAPDRRANTGELFF	TRBJ2-2	.	TRBV5-6
CASSWGTEDEQYF	TRBJ2-7	TRBD1	TRBV5-1
CASTPWASSGELFF	TRBJ2-2	.	TRBV2
CSASGASRGYNEQFF	TRBJ2-1	TRBD2	TRBV20-1
CASSWGAGSYNEQFF	TRBJ2-1	.	TRBV7-6
CASSLGLAGVGTGELFF	TRBJ2-2	TRBD2	TRBV5-4
CASHHPGASTEAFF	TRBJ1-1	.	TRBV28
CASQDPPRYEQYF	TRBJ2-7	.	TRBV7-6
CASSQVVGSGYEQFF	TRBJ2-1	.	TRBV4-1
CAISPRIGKDNEQFF	TRBJ2-1	.	TRBV10-3
CASSVRVTTDTQYF	TRBJ2-3	.	TRBV2
CASLGPTSASSYEQYF	TRBJ2-7	TRBD2	TRBV10-2
CGFLTMSSYNEQFF	TRBJ2-1	.	TRBV29-1
CAWSEGGRAEAFF	TRBJ1-1	TRBD1	TRBV30
CASSSGTGLHYEQYF	TRBJ2-7	TRBD1	TRBV13
CASGLAGEGEQFF	TRBJ2-1	TRBD2	TRBV9
CASRRSSYNEQFF	TRBJ2-1	.	TRBV27
CATLFGGEQYF	TRBJ2-7	.	TRBV5-4
CSVTSPQSEQYF	TRBJ2-7	.	TRBV29-1
CASSLSGRAYEQYF	TRBJ2-7	TRBD2	TRBV7-2